This TCR beta chain is from a study of T cell responses to AZD1222 COVID-19 vaccine. Study results and limitations: Among vaccine-associated CD4 TCRs, coverage spanned spike, with dominance at 160-218 and 743-854. An increase in Spike-specific TCR breadth and depth was observed after two AZD1222 doses. Repertoire samples came only from after the peak T cell response.

Data came from immunoSEQ multiplex PCR; TCRdb stores just in-frame clones and leaves some out. The sample includes over 100,000 clones, about 90% of them seen just once. Notes on this clone: The antigen is undetermined.

The material sequenced was peripheral blood, taken on day 0 of AZD1222 vaccination. The TCR comes from an adult in good health.

The DNA of the CDR3 is TGTGCCAGTAGGAGAGGATTCGGCACAGATACGCAGTATTTT. Translation: CASRRGFGTDTQYF. The V gene is TRBV19, the J gene TRBJ2-3, with unresolved D. Germline V lookup: CDR1 LNHDA, CDR2 SQIVND (reference sequence). Trimming left V 6 bases short and J 1 base short, with 11 bases between. There are 14 residues in the CDR3.